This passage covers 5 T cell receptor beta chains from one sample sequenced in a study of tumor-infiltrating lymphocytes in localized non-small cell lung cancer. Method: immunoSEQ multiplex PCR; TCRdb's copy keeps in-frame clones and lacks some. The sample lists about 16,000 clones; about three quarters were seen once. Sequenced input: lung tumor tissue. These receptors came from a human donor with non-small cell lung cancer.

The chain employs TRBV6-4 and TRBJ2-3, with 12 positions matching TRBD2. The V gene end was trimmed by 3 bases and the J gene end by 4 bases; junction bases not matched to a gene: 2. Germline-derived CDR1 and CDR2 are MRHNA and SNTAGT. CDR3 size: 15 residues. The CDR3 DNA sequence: TGTGCCAGCAGTGAGACTAGCGGGGGAGCAGATACGCAGTATTTT. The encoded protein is CASSETSGGADTQYF.

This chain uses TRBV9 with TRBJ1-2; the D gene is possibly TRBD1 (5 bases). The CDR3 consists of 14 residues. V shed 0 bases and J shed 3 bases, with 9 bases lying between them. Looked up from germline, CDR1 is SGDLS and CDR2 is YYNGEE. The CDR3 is CASSVGVGDYGYTF. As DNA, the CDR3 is TGTGCCAGCAGCGTAGGGGTAGGGGACTATGGCTACACCTTC.

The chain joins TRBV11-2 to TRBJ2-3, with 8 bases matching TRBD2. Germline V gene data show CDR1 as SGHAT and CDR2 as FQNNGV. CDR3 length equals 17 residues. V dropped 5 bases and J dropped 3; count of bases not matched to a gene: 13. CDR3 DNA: TGTGCCAGCAGCCAAGATATGAGCGGGGGAGCTACAGATACGCAGTATTTT. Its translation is CASSQDMSGGATDTQYF. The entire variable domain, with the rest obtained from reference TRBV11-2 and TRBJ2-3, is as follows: EAGVAQSPRYKIIEKRQSVAFWCNPISGHATLYWYQQILGQGPKLLIQFQNNGVVDDSQLPKDRFSAERLKGVDSTLKIQPAKLEDSAVYLCASSQDMSGGATDTQYFGPGTRLTVL.

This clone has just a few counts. The CDR3 DNA sequence: TGTGCCAGCAGCTTAGATCGATTGGGCGAGCAGTACTTC. As protein: CASSLDRLGEQYF. The gene calls are TRBV11-2 and TRBJ2-7, with D hard to call. Germline-derived CDR1 and CDR2 are SGHAT and FQNNGV. V lost 0 bases and J 6 bases, leaving 9 bases between the germline ends. This CDR3 spans 13 amino acids.

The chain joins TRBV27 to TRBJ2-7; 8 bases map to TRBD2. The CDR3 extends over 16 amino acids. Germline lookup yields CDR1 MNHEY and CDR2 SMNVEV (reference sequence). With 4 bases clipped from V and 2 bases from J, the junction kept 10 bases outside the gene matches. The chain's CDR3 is CASSSSLAGITYEQYF. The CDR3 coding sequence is TGTGCCAGCAGTTCCTCATTAGCGGGAATCACCTACGAGCAGTACTTC.